This T cell receptor (beta chain) was sequenced during a study of PD-L1 blockade in urothelial cancer (dated by TCRdb to about 2017). Regarding the study in general: Every patient began therapy in about 2014 and was given atezolizumab 1,200 mg intravenously every 3 weeks. About nine tenths of the roughly 29 patients were males with bladder-origin urothelial cancer, and about two thirds of the roughly 30 reported a prior smoking history. A median of 141,255 T cells and roughly 80,000 unique TCRs was obtained from blood samples, and a median clonality of around 0.08 was observed. The study was an exploratory multi-omic analysis of somatic, immune and clinical correlates of response to PD-L1 blockade with atezolizumab in urothelial cancer. An ECOG performance status of 0 or 1 was recorded for the patients, and 0 to 3 prior chemotherapy regimens had been received by the patients. Twenty-nine patients had pretreatment blood TCR-seq, some 25 had at least one posttreatment blood collection, and some 25 had tumor TCR-seq. Blood samples were analyzed at two time points: 3 weeks after treatment start (second dose) and 6 weeks after treatment start. Durable clinical benefit was defined as a progression-free survival longer than 6 months, and TCR features were additionally tested against progression-free survival and overall survival. Pretreatment tumor samples, along with matched peripheral blood serially collected before and after atezolizumab treatment, were subjected to TCR sequencing. In the same patients, whole exome sequencing and RNA sequencing of pretreatment tumors were performed in addition to TCR sequencing. Durable clinical benefit was achieved by nine patients and was not achieved by 20 patients.

From the cysteine up to the phenylalanine, the CDR3 has a length of 11 residues. The CDR3 DNA has 33 bases and is translated from base 1. Per the germline V gene, MDHEN is the CDR1 and SYDVKM is the CDR2. V is trimmed back by 6 bases and J by 7 bases, and the junction contains 1 base that no gene match accounts for. Study-level results and caveats: Improved progression-free and overall survival was associated with having pretreatment peripheral blood TCR clonality below the median. Small sample size (n of about 30) and many exploratory analyses mean the results are intended to be hypothesis-generating. Among patients with durable benefit, tumor-associated TCR clones showed greater expansion in peripheral blood 3 weeks after treatment started (n = 22, p = 0.022).

The sample's time point label, in plain terms: pretreatment peripheral blood. A total of approximately 27 patients with locally advanced or metastatic urothelial carcinoma, treated at Memorial Sloan Kettering on a trial protocol, made up the cohort. Peripheral blood mononuclear cells were collected pretreatment and during treatment, with between 1 and 8 total time points obtained per patient. The Qiagen DNeasy Blood extraction kit was used to purify genomic DNA from total PBMCs and tumor samples. PBMCs were collected pretreatment and during treatment, and were isolated and stored as previously described. Regarding this clone: No cognate antigen has been identified for it. No qualities accompany the bases; no much larger clone lies one base away.

Each PCR received spiked-in synthetic TCR analog templates so that absolute template abundance could be estimated from read counts. TCRbeta CDR3 regions were amplified from genomic DNA with bias-controlled V and J gene primers using the immunoSEQ assay. Sequencing of rearranged TCRbeta segments was performed at approximately 20X coverage. Regarding the original processing steps: Sequencing errors were corrected by clustering, and CDR3s were annotated against IMGT so that V, D and J genes could be assigned. Out-of-frame and stop-codon sequences were excluded, and only productive TCRbeta rearrangements were used in downstream analyses. Clonality was calculated as one minus the Shannon entropy normalized by the log of the number of unique productive sequences. Clones differing between time points or between blood and tumor were identified using Fisher's exact test with Benjamini-Hochberg correction, with an adjusted p below 0.01 applied as the threshold. TCRdb re-hosts the immuneACCESS table, in-frame sequences only. Its copies lack some clones; in the studies checked, an unresolved V gene accounts for under half of them, and the cause for the rest is not known. That table is the source of V, J and clone size, and D and trimming were worked out from the DNA. Here the sample has approximately 50,000 clones; 70% to 90% occur a single time. The ten largest clones capture around 20% of the sample.

The chain is made from TRBV28 and TRBJ1-2; 8 junctional bases match TRBD1. This sample comprised PBMCs, obtained around atezolizumab (anti-PD-L1) treatment. The sequence was obtained from a man between 60 and 70 years old with urothelial cancer. The DNA sequence follows: TGTGCCAGCAGGGACAGGGTTGGCTACACCTTC. It encodes CASRDRVGYTF.